The T cell receptor beta chain under discussion was sequenced for a study of T cell responses to AZD1222 COVID-19 vaccine. Overall study results and limits: Repertoire sampling happened only post peak T cell response.

About this clone: Its antigen is not identified.

The protocol was immunoSEQ multiplex PCR, while the TCRdb copy is restricted to in-frame clones and leaves out a portion. Here the sample spans about 150,000 clones, approximately 90% being singletons. V trimming: 4 bases; J trimming: 5 bases; junction bases outside the gene matches: 3. The CDR3 length is 13 residues. CDR1 and CDR2 (germline): LGHDT, YNNKEL (reference sequence). This sample comprised peripheral blood, obtained on day 0 of AZD1222 vaccination. The chain couples TRBV3-1 (or the pseudogene TRBV3-2) to TRBJ1-1, with 8 nucleotides matching TRBD1. This TCR came from an adult in good health. The CDR3 region is CASSPQGATEAFF. CDR3 DNA: TGTGCCAGCAGCCCGCAGGGGGCTACTGAAGCTTTCTTT.